Sequencing of this TCR beta chain was carried out in a study of shared T cell receptors in the human thymus. Clones were sequenced by immunoSEQ multiplex PCR, and TCRdb holds only the in-frame ones, with some missing. The sample carries hundreds of thousands of clones, roughly 90% recorded once. The ends lost 0 bases at V and 4 bases at J; junction bases unmatched: 7. The length of the CDR3 is 17 residues. From germline, CDR1 is LGHNT and CDR2 FRNRAP. These data were also reused for a study on human thymus T cells.

This receptor was identified in a boy under two years old with a congenital heart defect. The V call is TRBV12-5, the J call TRBJ2-2; 8 nucleotides match TRBD2. The sequenced sample was thymocytes. The CDR3: CASGLVRSGRATGELFF. CDR3 sequence (DNA): TGTGCTAGTGGTTTGGTACGGTCCGGGAGGGCCACCGGGGAGCTGTTTTTT.